This T cell receptor beta chain was recorded in a study of CD8+CD57+ T cells in acquired aplastic anemia. Both TCR beta VDJ combination and CDR3 sequence profiling were carried out. Genomic DNA was the template for this profiling. Via MiXCR, TCRdb re-called the reads, giving one row per CDR3 protein. The table records around 400,000 distinct CDR3 sequences, around 68% of them present only once. As for this clonotype: Possible read error: a much larger clone is one base away.

Sequences were obtained from sorted CD4+, CD8+, or CD8+CD57+ T cells (not recorded which) from PBMCs. The source of this sequence is a human donor in good health, serving as a control.

CDR3 residues: CASSLMGVGGETQYF. The DNA of the CDR3 is TGTGCCAGCAGTTTAATGGGGGTCGGTGGAGAGACCCAGTACTTC. The J gene is TRBJ2-5, the V gene TRBV27; D may match TRBD1 or TRBD2 (5 bases each). Germline CDR1 MNHEY, CDR2 SMNVEV (reference sequence). V shed 2 bases and J shed 4 bases, with 14 bases lying between them. The CDR3 has 15 amino acids.